This T cell receptor beta chain comes out of a study of response to subunit inactivated influenza vaccine. Study conclusions and caveats: The authors proposed limited new T cell recruitment per seasonal influenza vaccination.

Concerning this clonotype itself: The antigen remains unidentified.

TCRdb re-analysed the RT-PCR reads in MiXCR, keeping a single row per CDR3 protein. This sample has around 850,000 distinct CDR3 sequences, with less than 20% found just once. Germline values: CDR1 SGHVS, CDR2 FNYEAQ. CDR3 size: 13 residues. The ends were cut back, 5 bases at V and 7 bases at J, with 15 bases in the middle. The receptor's source is a middle-aged man who received an inactivated influenza vaccine. Sequencing used PBMCs from blood, obtained 5 to 6 days after vaccination. The chain employs TRBV7-6 and TRBJ2-7; TRBD1 might be the D (5 bases). The CDR3 spells CASSNTGAWEQYF. The CDR3 DNA follows: TGTGCCAGCAGCAACACAGGTGCTTGGGAGCAGTACTTC.